The source of this T cell receptor (beta chain) is a study of shared T cell receptors in the human thymus. The CDR3 is made up of 15 amino acids. Trimming cost V 0 bases and J 2 bases; bases outside gene matches: 5. Germline lookup yields CDR1 SGHRS and CDR2 YFSETQ. Sequencing was performed with immunoSEQ multiplex PCR; in TCRdb, only in-frame clones are kept and a portion is missing. The data show about 660,000 clones, roughly 88% seen once. The data also belong to a second study, concerning human thymus T cells. That investigation notes: Having corrective surgery for congenital heart defects, healthy Finnish infants were the ones who donated. Thymus tissue was removed during corrective cardiac surgery.

Sequencing was done on a sample of thymocytes. The TCR comes from a boy less than two years old with a congenital heart defect. This chain joins TRBV5-1 and TRBJ2-7, with 7 positions matching TRBD1. Here the CDR3 DNA reads TGCGCCAGCAGCTTGGAGGGGGACAGCCCCTACGAGCAGTACTTC. Its translation is CASSLEGDSPYEQYF. Combining the CDR3 with reference TRBV5-1 and TRBJ2-7 gives the whole variable domain KAGVTQTPRYLIKTRGQQVTLSCSPISGHRSVSWYQQTPGQGLQFLFEYFSETQRNKGNFPGRFSGRQFSNSRSEMNVSTLELGDSALYLCASSLEGDSPYEQYFGPGTRLTVT.